These T cell receptor beta chains were read from a single sample in a study of technical replicates of blood from a handful of donors. TCRdb's table, derived via immunoSEQ multiplex PCR, lists solely in-frame clones and lacks some. The repertoire holds 91,000 or so clones, about 96% seen once, with 0.2% to 0.25% in the top ten. The sequenced material came from T cells isolated from PBMCs. These receptors were obtained from a human donor in good health. CDR3s include the opening cysteine and the closing phenylalanine or tryptophan. The order of the fields is CDR3 DNA, CDR3 protein, clone size, V gene, J gene, D gene. The D gene is left open where the match is weak. Clone size is not always given. Where it is, it says once, few, many or a class for expanded clones.

TGTGCCAGCAGCTTAATGGTTGGGAGGAGGGTCAAAAACATTCAGTACTTC	CASSLMVGRRVKNIQYF	-	TRBV7-8	TRBJ2-4	-
TGTGCCAGCAGTTACAGGGGGCGCCGGGAGACCCAGTACTTC	CASSYRGRRETQYF	-	TRBV6-5	TRBJ2-5	TRBD1
TGTGCCAGCAGTGGGGGACAGATGAACACTGAAGCTTTCTTT	CASSGGQMNTEAFF	-	TRBV2	TRBJ1-1	TRBD1
TGTGCCACCAGCAGAGATTCCGCAGGGTATTCTGAAGCTTTCTTT	CATSRDSAGYSEAFF	-	TRBV15	TRBJ1-1	-
TGTGCCTCCTACAGGGGGTTGGTCACAGATACGCAGTATTTT	CASYRGLVTDTQYF	-	TRBV2	TRBJ2-3	TRBD1
TGTGCCAGCAGCATTACCGGGAGAGAAGAGACCCAGTACTTC	CASSITGREETQYF	-	TRBV11-3	TRBJ2-5	-
TGTGCCAGCATCATGAGGGGGGAAGCTTTCTTT	CASIMRGEAFF	-	TRBV19	TRBJ1-1	-
TGCGCCAGCAGCTACGGACAGTACACAGATACGCAGTATTTT	CASSYGQYTDTQYF	-	TRBV5-1	TRBJ2-3	-
TGCGCCAGCAGCACCCGGGACAGGAGTGAAAAACTGTTTTTT	CASSTRDRSEKLFF	once	TRBV5-1	TRBJ1-4	TRBD1
TGTGCCAGCAGCTTGGCCCGGGGGGGGCCTTACAATGAGCAGTTCTTC	CASSLARGGPYNEQFF	-	TRBV5-6	TRBJ2-1	TRBD2
TGTGCCAGCAGCTTACAGGGGGTGGGAAACACCATATATTTT	CASSLQGVGNTIYF	-	TRBV28	TRBJ1-3	TRBD1
TGTGCCACCCATAGCGGGAACAATGAGCAGTTCTTC	CATHSGNNEQFF	-	TRBV15	TRBJ2-1	TRBD2
TGTGCCAGCAGCTCTCAGCGGGGGGCCCGATACAGCACAGATACGCAGTATTTT	CASSSQRGARYSTDTQYF	-	TRBV7-9	TRBJ2-3	TRBD2
TGTGCCACCAGCAGAAATGGGGCAGGCTATGGCTACACCTTC	CATSRNGAGYGYTF	-	TRBV15	TRBJ1-2	-
TGTGCCAGCAGCAAGGACAGAGAAGAGACCCAGTACTTC	CASSKDREETQYF	once	TRBV7-6	TRBJ2-5	-
TGCGCCAGAAGATCCAGGGGGCTCAAGAACACTGAAGCTTTCTTT	CARRSRGLKNTEAFF	-	TRBV23-1	TRBJ1-1	TRBD1
TGTGCCAGCAGGGTTACTAGCGGAGCCTACAATGAGCAGTTCTTC	CASRVTSGAYNEQFF	-	TRBV27	TRBJ2-1	TRBD2
TGTGCCAGCGGGACAGGGAACACCGGGGAGCTGTTTTTT	CASGTGNTGELFF	-	TRBV2	TRBJ2-2	TRBD1
TGCGCCAGCAGCCAAGTAAAAAATGAGCAGTTCTTC	CASSQVKNEQFF	-	TRBV4-1	TRBJ2-1	-
TGTGCCAGCAGCGCAACGACAGGGTACGAGCAGTACTTC	CASSATTGYEQYF	-	TRBV5-5	TRBJ2-7	TRBD1
TGCGCCAGCAGCCAAGAAAGACACAGCTACTATGGCTACACCTTC	CASSQERHSYYGYTF	-	TRBV4-1	TRBJ1-2	-